The clone carrying this TCR beta chain was recorded once. The antigen is unknown. Germline lookup yields CDR1 MGHRA and CDR2 YSYEKL. The V gene lost 0 bases and the J gene lost 5 bases, with 10 bases spanning the gap. This CDR3 comprises 14 residues. These data are taken from a study of cytomegalovirus exposure and HLA in healthy donors. In nominal health when sampled, donors likely had unrecorded immune exposures nonetheless. General observations from the study: Researchers counted around 180 TCR beta chains as cytomegalovirus-associated. High specificity and sensitivity for cytomegalovirus status were reported for the classifier. Later on, an analysis found that several of the most significant clusters appeared to be linked to common viral pathogens, which included parvovirus B19.

PCR amplification relied on 60 Vbeta primers (plus 13 Jbeta primers). The method was immunoSEQ multiplex PCR; TCRdb's version includes in-frame clones alone and lacks a portion of them. The sample yields around 160,000 clones, roughly 80% seen once. This TCR was recovered from a man aged 45-65 years in good health and CMV-seropositive. The rearrangement uses TRBV4-1 and TRBJ2-5, with D unclear. The specimen was PBMCs. CDR3 residues: CASSQDYTWETQYF. The CDR3, as DNA: TGCGCCAGCAGCCAAGACTATACGTGGGAGACCCAGTACTTC.